This T cell receptor beta chain originates from a study of blood T cell repertoires in COVID-19. Per germline, CDR1 KGHDR and CDR2 SFDVKD. With 4 bases clipped from V and 1 base from J, the junction kept 18 bases outside the gene matches. The CDR3 totals 22 residues. TCRdb keeps only in-frame clones here, not all; method: immunoSEQ multiplex PCR. The sample lists roughly 16,000 clones; less than 90% were seen once. The chain joins TRBV24-1 to TRBJ2-3, with 14 bases matching TRBD2. This TCR was recovered from a woman of 80 years or more with COVID-19, enrolled during active disease. Sequencing was carried out using peripheral blood. The CDR3 here is CATSDHFSHLTSGRAGTDTQYF. CDR3 bases: TGTGCCACCAGTGACCATTTCTCTCACTTGACTAGCGGGAGGGCGGGCACAGATACGCAGTATTTT.